Included here is one TCR beta chain sequence, with context. As yet, its antigen is unknown. This sample stems from a study of cytomegalovirus exposure and HLA in healthy donors. Study as a whole: Counted in an early data release were some 81 million unique TCRs from HLA-typed donors.

Trimming cost V 6 bases and J 13 bases; bases outside gene matches: 8. Germline V lookup: CDR1 MNHEY, CDR2 SVGAGI. The CDR3 length is 12 residues. General study results and limits: Common viral pathogens seemed to be connected with several of the most significant clusters, according to a later analysis. Cytomegalovirus-associated status was assigned to 150 or so TCR beta chains.

Use of 60 Vbeta and 13 Jbeta primers characterized the PCR. Assay: immunoSEQ multiplex PCR; the TCRdb copy retains only in-frame clones and omits some. The sample has about 240,000 clones, around 80% seen once. Sample: PBMCs. The source of this sequence is a boy younger than 18 in good health and CMV-seronegative. The V gene is TRBV6-5, the J gene TRBJ1-4, with 7 positions matching TRBD1. The CDR3 DNA follows: TGTGCCAGCAGCTCGACAGGGCTTAGACTGTTTTTT. Translation: CASSSTGLRLFF.